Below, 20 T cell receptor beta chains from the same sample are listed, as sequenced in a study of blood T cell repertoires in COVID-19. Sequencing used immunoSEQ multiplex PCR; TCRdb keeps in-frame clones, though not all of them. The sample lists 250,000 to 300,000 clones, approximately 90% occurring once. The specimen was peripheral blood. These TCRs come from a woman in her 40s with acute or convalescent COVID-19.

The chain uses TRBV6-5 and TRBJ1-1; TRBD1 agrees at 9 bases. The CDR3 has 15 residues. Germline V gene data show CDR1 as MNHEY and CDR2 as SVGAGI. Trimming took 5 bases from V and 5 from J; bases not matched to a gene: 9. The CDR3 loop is CASSRQQGAATEAFF. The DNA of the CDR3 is TGTGCCAGCAGTCGTCAACAGGGGGCGGCGACTGAAGCTTTCTTT.

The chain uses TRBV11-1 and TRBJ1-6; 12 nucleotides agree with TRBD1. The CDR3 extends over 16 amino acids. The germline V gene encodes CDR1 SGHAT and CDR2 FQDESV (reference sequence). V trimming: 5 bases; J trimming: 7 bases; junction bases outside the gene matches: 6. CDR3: CASSEGQGARNSPLHF. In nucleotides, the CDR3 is TGTGCCAGCAGCGAGGGACAGGGGGCGAGGAATTCACCCCTCCACTTT.

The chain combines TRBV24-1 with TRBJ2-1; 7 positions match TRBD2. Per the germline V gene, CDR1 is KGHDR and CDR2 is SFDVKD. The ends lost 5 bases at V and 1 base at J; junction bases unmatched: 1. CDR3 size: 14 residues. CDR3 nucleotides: TGTGCCACCAGTGGGGGGGGGTCCTACAATGAGCAGTTCTTC. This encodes CATSGGGSYNEQFF.

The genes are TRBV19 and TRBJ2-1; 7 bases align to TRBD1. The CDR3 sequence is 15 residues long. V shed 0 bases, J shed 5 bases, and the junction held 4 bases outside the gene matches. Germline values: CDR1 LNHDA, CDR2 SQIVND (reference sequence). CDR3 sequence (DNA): TGTGCCAGTAGTATAGATGGGGGACAGCACAATGAGCAGTTCTTC. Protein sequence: CASSIDGGQHNEQFF.

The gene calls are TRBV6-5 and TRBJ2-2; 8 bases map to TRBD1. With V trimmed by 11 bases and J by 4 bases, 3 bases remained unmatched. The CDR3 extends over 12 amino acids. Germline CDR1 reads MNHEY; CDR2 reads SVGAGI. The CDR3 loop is CAGQGFTGELFF. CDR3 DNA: TGTGCCGGACAGGGATTCACCGGGGAGCTGTTTTTT.

CDR3 coding DNA: TGTGCCAGCAGCCGGACAGACTCTGGAAACACCATATATTTT. This encodes CASSRTDSGNTIYF. The chain has TRBV3-1 (or the pseudogene TRBV3-2) and TRBJ1-3; possibly TRBD1 for D (6 bases). The germline CDR1 and CDR2 sequences are LGHDT and YNNKEL (reference sequence). This CDR3 has 14 amino acids. V gave up 4 bases and J gave up 0 bases, with 7 bases separating them.

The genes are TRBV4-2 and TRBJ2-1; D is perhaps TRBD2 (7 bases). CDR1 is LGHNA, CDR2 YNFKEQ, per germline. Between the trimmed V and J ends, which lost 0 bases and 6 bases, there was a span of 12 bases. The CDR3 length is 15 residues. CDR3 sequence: CASSQDNREGNEQFF. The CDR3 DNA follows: TGTGCCAGCAGCCAAGATAACAGGGAGGGCAATGAGCAGTTCTTC.

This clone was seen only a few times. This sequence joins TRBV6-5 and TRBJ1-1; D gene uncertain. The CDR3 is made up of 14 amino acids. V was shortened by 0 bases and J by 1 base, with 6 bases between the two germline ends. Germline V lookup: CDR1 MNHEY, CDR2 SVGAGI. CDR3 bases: TGTGCCAGCAGTTACTCGCGCACGAACACTGAAGCTTTCTTT. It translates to CASSYSRTNTEAFF.

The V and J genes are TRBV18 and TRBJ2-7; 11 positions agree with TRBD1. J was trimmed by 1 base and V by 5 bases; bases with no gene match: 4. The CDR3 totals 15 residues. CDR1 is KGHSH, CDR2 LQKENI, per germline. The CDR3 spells CASSAGTGGSYEQYV. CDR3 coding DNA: TGTGCCAGCTCAGCCGGGACAGGGGGGTCCTACGAGCAGTACGTC.

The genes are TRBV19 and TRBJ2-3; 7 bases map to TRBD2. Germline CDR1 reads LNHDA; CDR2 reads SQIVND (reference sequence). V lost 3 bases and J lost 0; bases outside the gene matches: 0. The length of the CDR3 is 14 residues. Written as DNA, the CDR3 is TGTGCCAGTAGTATGCGGGGGAGCACAGATACGCAGTATTTT. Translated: CASSMRGSTDTQYF.

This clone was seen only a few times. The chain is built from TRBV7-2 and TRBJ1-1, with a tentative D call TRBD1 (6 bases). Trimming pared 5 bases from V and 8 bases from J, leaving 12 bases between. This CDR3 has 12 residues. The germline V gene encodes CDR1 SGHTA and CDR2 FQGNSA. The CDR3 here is CASSKGTFEAFF. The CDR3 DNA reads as TGTGCCAGCAGCAAAGGGACATTCGAAGCTTTCTTT.

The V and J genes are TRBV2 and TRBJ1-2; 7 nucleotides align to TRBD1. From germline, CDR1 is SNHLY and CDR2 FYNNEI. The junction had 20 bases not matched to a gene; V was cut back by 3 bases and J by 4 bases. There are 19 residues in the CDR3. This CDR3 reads CASSEDRLSGIGSGYGYTF. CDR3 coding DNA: TGTGCCAGCAGTGAGGACAGGTTGTCAGGAATAGGTAGCGGCTATGGCTACACCTTC.

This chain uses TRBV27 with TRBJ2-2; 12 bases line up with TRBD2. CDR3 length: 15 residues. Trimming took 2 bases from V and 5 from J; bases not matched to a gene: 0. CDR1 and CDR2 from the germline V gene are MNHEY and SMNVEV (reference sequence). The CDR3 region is CASSLTSGGTGELFF. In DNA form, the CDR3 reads TGTGCCAGCAGTTTAACTAGCGGGGGGACCGGGGAGCTGTTTTTT.

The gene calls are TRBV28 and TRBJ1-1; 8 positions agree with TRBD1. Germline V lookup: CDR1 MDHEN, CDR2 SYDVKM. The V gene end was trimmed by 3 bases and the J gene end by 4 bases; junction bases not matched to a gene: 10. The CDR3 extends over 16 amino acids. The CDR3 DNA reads TGTGCCAGCAGTTTTACGCAGGGGGCAGGTATCACTGAAGCTTTCTTT. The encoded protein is CASSFTQGAGITEAFF.

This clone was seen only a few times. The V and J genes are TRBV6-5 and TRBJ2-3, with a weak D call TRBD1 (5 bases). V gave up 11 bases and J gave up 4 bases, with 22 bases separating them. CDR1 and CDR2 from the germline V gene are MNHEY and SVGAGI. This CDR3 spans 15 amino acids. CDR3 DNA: TGTGCCTCTGGGGCCGCCCCGGCATCGGCAGATACGCAGTATTTT. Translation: CASGAAPASADTQYF.

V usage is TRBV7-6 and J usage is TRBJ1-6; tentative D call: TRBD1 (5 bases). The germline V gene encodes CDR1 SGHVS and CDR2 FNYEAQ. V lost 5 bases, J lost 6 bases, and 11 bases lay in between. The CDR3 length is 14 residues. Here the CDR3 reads CASSRDSFNSPLHF. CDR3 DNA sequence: TGTGCCAGCAGCCGAGACAGTTTTAATTCACCCCTCCACTTT.

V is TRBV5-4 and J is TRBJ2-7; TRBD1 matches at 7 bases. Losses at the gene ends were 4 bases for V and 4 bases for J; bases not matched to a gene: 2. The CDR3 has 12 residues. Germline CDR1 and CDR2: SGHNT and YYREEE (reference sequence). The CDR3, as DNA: TGTGCCAGCAGCAGACAGGGATACGAGCAGTACGTC. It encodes CASSRQGYEQYV.

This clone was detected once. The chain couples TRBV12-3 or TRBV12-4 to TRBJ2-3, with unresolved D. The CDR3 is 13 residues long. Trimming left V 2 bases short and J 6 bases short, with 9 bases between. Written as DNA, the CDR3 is TGTGCCAGCAGTTTAACCCCCGCGGATACGCAGTATTTT. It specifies CASSLTPADTQYF.

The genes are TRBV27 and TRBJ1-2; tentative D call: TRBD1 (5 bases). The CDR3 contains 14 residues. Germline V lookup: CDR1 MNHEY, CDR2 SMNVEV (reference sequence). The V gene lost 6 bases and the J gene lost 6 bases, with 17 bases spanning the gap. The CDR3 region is CASSRWGGMNGYTF. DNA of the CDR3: TGTGCCAGCAGCCGATGGGGGGGAATGAATGGCTACACCTTC.

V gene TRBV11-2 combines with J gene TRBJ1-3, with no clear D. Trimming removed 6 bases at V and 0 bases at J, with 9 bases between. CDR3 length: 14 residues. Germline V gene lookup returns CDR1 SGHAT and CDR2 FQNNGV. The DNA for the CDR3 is TGTGCCAGCAGTAATCGTCCCTCTGGAAACACCATATATTTT. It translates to CASSNRPSGNTIYF. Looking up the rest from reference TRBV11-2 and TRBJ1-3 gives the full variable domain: EAGVAQSPRYKIIEKRQSVAFWCNPISGHATLYWYQQILGQGPKLLIQFQNNGVVDDSQLPKDRFSAERLKGVDSTLKIQPAKLEDSAVYLCASSNRPSGNTIYFGEGSWLTVV.